The 30 T cell receptor beta chains listed next were all sequenced from one sample in a study of technical replicates of blood from a handful of donors. The table came from immunoSEQ multiplex PCR; TCRdb's copy has only in-frame clones and leaves some out. The repertoire holds 60,000 to 90,000 clones, with almost 98% as singletons. Sequenced: T cells isolated from PBMCs. Receptor source: a human donor in good health.

This chain links TRBV5-1 with TRBJ1-2; D might be TRBD1 (5 bases). Looked up from germline, CDR1 is SGHRS and CDR2 is YFSETQ. Trimming left V 4 bases short and J 2 bases short, with 12 bases between. The CDR3 covers 14 residues. CDR3 sequence (DNA): TGCGCCAGCAGCCCACGGGGGACCAACTATGGCTACACCTTC. This gives the protein CASSPRGTNYGYTF.

The rearrangement links TRBV2 to TRBJ1-1; no clear D gene. The germline gives CDR1 SNHLY, CDR2 FYNNEI. The CDR3 sequence is 16 residues long. The ends were cut back, 8 bases at V and 0 bases at J, with 19 bases in the middle. The CDR3 sequence is CASLPERLALNTEAFF. As DNA, the CDR3 is TGTGCCAGCCTACCGGAACGACTCGCCCTGAACACTGAAGCTTTCTTT.

This rearrangement joins TRBV5-1 to TRBJ2-7; the match to TRBD1 covers 7 bases. The germline V gene encodes CDR1 SGHRS and CDR2 YFSETQ. J lost 3 bases, V lost 2 bases, and 11 bases had no gene match. This CDR3 comprises 16 residues. The CDR3, as DNA: TGCGCCAGCAGCTTAGGGACAGTCCCGACCCTCTACGAGCAGTACTTC. Amino acid sequence: CASSLGTVPTLYEQYF. Using reference TRBV5-1 and TRBJ2-7 for the parts outside the CDR3, the full variable domain is KAGVTQTPRYLIKTRGQQVTLSCSPISGHRSVSWYQQTPGQGLQFLFEYFSETQRNKGNFPGRFSGRQFSNSRSEMNVSTLELGDSALYLCASSLGTVPTLYEQYFGPGTRLTVT.

This clone has a single count. The chain joins TRBV7-7 to TRBJ2-2; 14 positions agree with TRBD2. The CDR3 is 17 amino acids. V was clipped by 5 bases and J by 5 bases; unmatched bases: 7. Per germline, CDR1 SSHAT and CDR2 FNYEAQ (reference sequence). CDR3 coding DNA: TGTGCCAGCAGCGCCGGGACTAGCGGGAGCGGAACCGGGGAGCTGTTTTTT. Its protein is CASSAGTSGSGTGELFF. The variable domain in full, with the rest retrieved from reference TRBV7-7 and TRBJ2-2, is GAGVSQSPRYKVTKRGQDVTLRCDPISSHATLYWYQQALGQGPEFLTYFNYEAQPDKSGLPSDRFSAERPEGSISTLTIQRTEQRDSAMYRCASSAGTSGSGTGELFFGEGSRLTVL.

V is TRBV6-5 and J is TRBJ2-7, with TRBD1 identical over 9 bases. CDR1 is MNHEY and CDR2 is SVGAGI in the germline V gene. Losses at the gene ends were 4 bases for V and 4 bases for J; bases not matched to a gene: 8. The CDR3 consists of 15 residues. This chain's CDR3 is CASSFSGTGIYEQYF. The CDR3 DNA is TGTGCCAGCAGTTTTTCCGGGACAGGGATATACGAGCAGTACTTC.

The rearrangement links TRBV19 to TRBJ2-3; maybe TRBD2 (7 bases). The germline gives CDR1 LNHDA, CDR2 SQIVND (reference sequence). This CDR3 region has 15 residues. Trimming removed 3 bases at V and 2 bases at J, with 12 bases between. The CDR3 DNA is TGTGCCAGTAGTATCGGGGGGCGCGTCACAGATACGCAGTATTTT. Translation gives CASSIGGRVTDTQYF.

The rearrangement uses TRBV9 and TRBJ2-3, with 9 positions matching TRBD2. The CDR3 runs to 18 residues. CDR1 is SGDLS, CDR2 YYNGEE, per germline. With V trimmed by 5 bases and J by 2 bases, 15 bases remained unmatched. CDR3 in amino acids: CASSEEGWRGGLTDTQYF. The DNA of the CDR3 is TGTGCCAGCAGTGAGGAAGGTTGGCGGGGGGGCCTCACAGATACGCAGTATTTT.

The rearrangement links TRBV5-6 to TRBJ2-7, with TRBD2 identical over 8 bases. The J segment lost 2 bases and the V segment lost 0 bases, leaving 4 bases of the junction unmatched. CDR1 and CDR2 from the germline V gene are SGHDT and YYEEEE. This CDR3 region has 15 residues. CDR3 DNA sequence: TGTGCCAGCAGCTTGGTGCCGGGGGGGACCTACGAGCAGTACTTC. Encoded protein: CASSLVPGGTYEQYF.

The chain joins TRBV5-5 to TRBJ1-1, with 9 nucleotides matching TRBD1. Losses at the gene ends were 4 bases for V and 4 bases for J; bases not matched to a gene: 11. The CDR3 spans 16 residues. Looked up from germline, CDR1 is SGHKS and CDR2 is YYEKEE (reference sequence). Written as DNA, the CDR3 is TGTGCCAGCAGCCTAACCCCGGGACAGGGAGTCACTGAAGCTTTCTTT. Translating gives CASSLTPGQGVTEAFF.

This chain uses TRBV5-1 with TRBJ2-3; 12 positions match TRBD2. The germline V gene has CDR1 SGHRS and CDR2 YFSETQ. The V gene end was trimmed by 3 bases and the J gene end by 0 bases; junction bases not matched to a gene: 8. CDR3 length: 18 residues. CDR3 amino acids: CASSSPGTSGSSTDTQYF. DNA for the CDR3: TGCGCCAGCAGCTCACCCGGGACTAGCGGGTCTAGCACAGATACGCAGTATTTT.

The chain links TRBV6-5 to TRBJ2-1; possible D gene TRBD1, 6 bases. Germline V gives CDR1 MNHEY, CDR2 SVGAGI. V lost 5 bases and J lost 4, with 12 bases in between. The CDR3 spans 14 residues. The CDR3 protein is CASSNRDKYNEQFF. As DNA, the CDR3 is TGTGCCAGCAGTAACCGGGACAAATACAATGAGCAGTTCTTC.

J is TRBJ1-1 and V is TRBV10-2, with D hard to call. Trimming removed 0 bases from V and 0 bases from J, with 8 bases in between. From germline, CDR1 is WSHSY and CDR2 SAAADI. This CDR3 has 15 amino acids. CDR3 sequence: CASSESYNMNTEAFF. As DNA, the CDR3 is TGCGCCAGCAGTGAGTCTTACAACATGAACACTGAAGCTTTCTTT.

Details on this clone: The same CDR3 is also encoded by other DNA sequences in this sample. The V gene is TRBV5-1, the J gene TRBJ1-2, with D possibly matching TRBD1 (5 bases). The CDR3 spans 15 residues. V lost 0 bases and J 3 bases, leaving 12 bases between the germline ends. Germline lookup yields CDR1 SGHRS and CDR2 YFSETQ. CDR3 DNA: TGCGCCAGCAGCTTGGGGCAGGGCCGCGACTATGGCTACACCTTC. It specifies CASSLGQGRDYGYTF.

The rearrangement links TRBV10-1 to TRBJ1-2; D may be TRBD1 (5 bases). The CDR3 has 13 residues. Germline V gene data show CDR1 as WNHNN and CDR2 as SYGVQD (reference sequence). Trimming stripped 2 bases from V and 2 bases from J, with 6 bases between. In DNA form, the CDR3 reads TGCGCCAGCAGTGAGGACAGCAACTATGGCTACACCTTC. Protein: CASSEDSNYGYTF.

This chain uses TRBV28 with TRBJ1-2; 11 bases fit TRBD1. V lost 2 bases to trimming and J lost 5 bases; unmatched junction nucleotides: 13. Germline lookup yields CDR1 MDHEN and CDR2 SYDVKM. The CDR3 is 18 amino acids. In DNA, the CDR3 is TGTGCCAGCAGTTTAGCCTTAAGGTCTGGGACAGGGGGTTATGGCTACACCTTC. Encoded protein: CASSLALRSGTGGYGYTF.

This rearrangement joins TRBV27 to TRBJ1-5; D is undetermined. Germline lookup yields CDR1 MNHEY and CDR2 SMNVEV (reference sequence). V was shortened by 4 bases and J by 2 bases, with 18 bases between the two germline ends. The CDR3 length is 17 residues. This CDR3 is CASSSLTSPPGNQPQHF. For the CDR3, the DNA is TGTGCCAGCAGTTCCCTTACATCCCCGCCTGGCAATCAGCCCCAGCATTTT.

This chain connects TRBV7-9 to TRBJ1-4, with D maybe TRBD1 (5 bases). This CDR3 has 14 residues. Germline CDR1 SEHNR, CDR2 FQNEAQ (reference sequence). Trimming removed 3 bases from V and 6 bases from J, with 11 bases in between. CDR3 region: CASSFGREHEKLFF. The CDR3 bases are TGTGCCAGCAGCTTCGGCAGGGAACATGAAAAACTGTTTTTT. The full variable domain, its missing parts supplied by reference TRBV7-9 and TRBJ1-4, is DTGVSQNPRHKITKRGQNVTFRCDPISEHNRLYWYRQTLGQGPEFLTYFQNEAQLEKSRLLSDRFSAERPKGSFSTLEIQRTEQGDSAMYLCASSFGREHEKLFFGSGTQLSVL.

The rearrangement joins TRBV11-3 to TRBJ2-4; D remains ambiguous. Trimming took 6 bases from V and 6 from J, leaving 12 bases between them. The CDR3 covers 13 residues. CDR1 and CDR2 from the germline V gene are SGHNT and YENEEA. The CDR3 nucleotides read TGTGCCAGCAGGTCGGCACAGCTAAACATTCAGTACTTC. Protein product: CASRSAQLNIQYF.

The chain uses TRBV5-1 and TRBJ2-5; weak D call: TRBD1 (5 bases). Trimming took off 3 bases at V and 4 bases at J, with 16 bases between the two ends. The CDR3 has 15 amino acids. Germline-derived CDR1 and CDR2 are SGHRS and YFSETQ. CDR3 residues: CASSWSFSQGETQYF. The CDR3 DNA is TGCGCCAGCAGCTGGTCATTTTCTCAGGGAGAGACCCAGTACTTC.

This rearrangement joins TRBV28 to TRBJ1-5, with 7 bases identical to TRBD1. This CDR3 comprises 15 residues. With 4 bases clipped from V and 2 bases from J, the junction kept 5 bases outside the gene matches. Looked up from germline, CDR1 is MDHEN and CDR2 is SYDVKM. The chain's CDR3 is CASSWRGLGNQPQHF. DNA for the CDR3: TGTGCCAGCAGTTGGAGGGGGCTTGGCAATCAGCCCCAGCATTTT.

The chain couples TRBV5-8 to TRBJ1-2, with 7 bases identical to TRBD1. J gave up 6 bases and V 5 bases, and 10 bases lay outside the gene matches. Germline V gene sequence: CDR1 SGHTS, CDR2 YDEGEE. This CDR3 contains 14 residues. CDR3 loop: CASRLRQGSHGYTF. CDR3 bases: TGTGCCAGCAGACTTAGACAGGGATCACATGGCTACACCTTC.

The chain joins TRBV29-1 to TRBJ2-3; TRBD1 matches 9 bases. Germline loops: CDR1 SQVTM, CDR2 ANQGSEA. This CDR3 has 14 amino acids. The J segment lost 5 bases and the V segment lost 2 bases, leaving 5 bases of the junction unmatched. The CDR3 loop is CSVELGQGGDTQYF. The CDR3 DNA reads as TGCAGCGTTGAACTGGGACAGGGAGGAGATACGCAGTATTTT.

The rearrangement links TRBV6-6 to TRBJ2-1, with 9 bases fitting TRBD2. V was clipped by 0 bases and J by 7 bases; unmatched bases: 4. The CDR3 is 15 amino acids. CDR1 is MNHNY, CDR2 SVGAGI, per germline (reference sequence). This CDR3 reads CASSYSRLAVNEQFF. Here the CDR3 DNA reads TGTGCCAGCAGTTACTCGAGACTAGCGGTTAATGAGCAGTTCTTC.

The chain carries TRBV28 and TRBJ2-7; possible D gene TRBD1, 6 bases. The V gene lost 6 bases and the J gene lost 12 bases, with 12 bases spanning the gap. Germline lookup yields CDR1 MDHEN and CDR2 SYDVKM. The length of the CDR3 is 10 residues. CDR3 residues: CASRMDSWYF. CDR3 nucleotides: TGTGCCAGCAGGATGGACAGTTGGTACTTC.

This clone appeared once. The chain uses TRBV19 and TRBJ2-1; TRBD1 might be the D (6 bases). The CDR3 consists of 16 residues. Germline-derived CDR1 and CDR2 are LNHDA and SQIVND (reference sequence). V was clipped by 4 bases and J by 9 bases, with 22 bases between them. CDR3 nucleotide sequence: TGTGCCAGTAGTACCCGAACAGGGAACTCAGCTGGTGAGCAGTTCTTC. As protein: CASSTRTGNSAGEQFF.

The V and J genes are TRBV28 and TRBJ2-2; D not certain. The germline V and J ends were trimmed by 6 bases and 0 bases, with 14 bases remaining between them. CDR1 MDHEN and CDR2 SYDVKM come from the germline V gene. The length of the CDR3 is 16 residues. Here the CDR3 DNA reads TGTGCCAGCAGCTCGATATGGCAGGCGAACACCGGGGAGCTGTTTTTT. As protein: CASSSIWQANTGELFF.

V is TRBV27 and J is TRBJ1-2; 8 bases are shared with TRBD1. This CDR3 spans 16 amino acids. CDR1 is MNHEY, CDR2 SMNVEV, per germline (reference sequence). V was pared by 6 bases and J by 0 bases, with 9 bases of the junction left unmatched. The CDR3 reads CASSPGTGLPNYGYTF. In DNA form, the CDR3 reads TGTGCCAGCAGCCCTGGGACAGGACTACCTAACTATGGCTACACCTTC.

The J gene is TRBJ2-1, the V gene TRBV6-6, with 7 bases fitting TRBD2. Germline values: CDR1 MNHNY, CDR2 SVGAGI (reference sequence). J was trimmed by 5 bases and V by 6 bases; bases with no gene match: 13. The CDR3 has 16 amino acids. The CDR3 reads CASRPAGKETDNEQFF. CDR3 coding DNA: TGTGCCAGCAGACCAGCGGGGAAGGAAACCGACAATGAGCAGTTCTTC.

The genes are TRBV15 and TRBJ1-2; D perhaps matches TRBD1 (6 bases). V shed 5 bases and J shed 3 bases, with 19 bases lying between them. Per the germline V gene, CDR1 is LNHNV and CDR2 is YYDKDF (reference sequence). CDR3 length: 16 residues. The CDR3 DNA reads as TGTGCCACCAGCGGGATCACAGGGCCCTCGGACTATGGCTACACCTTC. The encoded protein is CATSGITGPSDYGYTF.

The chain uses TRBV9 and TRBJ2-7; TRBD1 might be the D (5 bases). V was cut by 4 bases and J by 1 base, with 27 bases left in between. From germline, CDR1 is SGDLS and CDR2 YYNGEE. There are 19 residues in the CDR3. In DNA form, the CDR3 reads TGTGCCAGCAGCCCCCAAAGTACTGGCAGGGAAGAGAAGTCCTACGAGCAGTACTTC. Translation: CASSPQSTGREEKSYEQYF.